These T cell receptor beta chains were read from a single sample in a study of cytomegalovirus exposure and HLA in healthy donors. Profiling relied on immunoSEQ multiplex PCR, and the TCRdb table lists in-frame clones only, not all of them. The sample records 200,000 to 250,000 clones, roughly 85% being singletons. The sequenced material came from PBMCs. Receptor source: a woman under 30 in good health and CMV-seronegative. The CDR3 runs from the conserved cysteine through the conserved F or W. A D gene is named only where the DNA matches it firmly. The size entry is marked missing in some rows and otherwise reads once, few, many or a size class.

>TRBJ2-7|13|TRBV2|NA|NA
CASSVDTNGEQYF
TGTGCCAGCAGCGTAGACACGAACGGGGAGCAGTACTTC
>TRBJ1-3|14|TRBV6-5|TRBD1|NA
CASRRQGSGNTIYF
TGTGCCAGCAGAAGACAGGGTTCTGGAAACACCATATATTTT
>TRBJ2-3|16|TRBV9|TRBD1|NA
CASSVREGGGGDTQYF
TGTGCCAGCAGCGTACGGGAAGGGGGCGGTGGAGATACGCAGTATTTT
>TRBJ1-2|14|TRBV5-1|NA|once
CASSSPGGDYGYTF
TGCGCCAGCAGCTCCCCGGGAGGCGACTATGGCTACACCTTC
>TRBJ1-5|11|TRBV27|NA|NA
CASGNRQPQHF
TGTGCCAGTGGTAATCGGCAGCCCCAGCATTTT
>TRBJ2-6|15|TRBV9|NA|NA
CASSERGSGANVLTF
TGTGCCAGCAGCGAGAGGGGCTCTGGGGCCAACGTCCTGACTTTC
>TRBJ2-7|16|TRBV5-6|TRBD2|NA
CASSLFSGGPSYEQYF
TGTGCCAGCAGCTTGTTTAGCGGGGGGCCCTCCTACGAGCAGTACTTC
>TRBJ2-7|11|TRBV20-1|NA|NA
CSAPGRGEQYF
TGCAGTGCCCCCGGACGCGGCGAGCAGTACTTC
>TRBJ2-6|17|TRBV7-3|NA|NA
CASSFQGPLSGANVLTF
TGTGCCAGCAGCTTCCAGGGCCCCCTCTCTGGGGCCAACGTCCTGACTTTC
>TRBJ2-6|15|TRBV29-1|NA|NA
CSVRSPGSGANVLTF
TGCAGCGTCAGGTCCCCAGGCTCTGGGGCCAACGTCCTGACTTTC
>TRBJ1-3|14|TRBV25-1|NA|NA
CASHAQNSAGTIYF
TGTGCCAGCCATGCCCAGAACTCCGCGGGCACCATATATTTT
>TRBJ1-3|14|TRBV29-1|NA|once
CSVVFLGGRNTIYF
TGCAGCGTTGTTTTTTTGGGAGGGAGAAACACCATATATTTT
>TRBJ1-6|15|TRBV4-1|NA|NA
CASSPGGQNNSPLHF
TGCGCCAGCAGCCCCGGGGGCCAGAATAATTCACCCCTCCACTTT
>TRBJ1-1|15|TRBV28|NA|NA
CASSKPGSKNTEAFF
TGTGCCAGCAGTAAACCAGGGTCTAAGAACACTGAAGCTTTCTTT
>TRBJ2-5|13|TRBV6-1|TRBD1|NA
CASSNRGQETQYF
TGTGCCAGCAGTAACAGGGGTCAAGAGACCCAGTACTTC
>TRBJ1-1|16|TRBV28|NA|few
CASINGGESGNTEAFF
TGTGCCAGCATCAATGGAGGGGAGAGCGGGAACACTGAAGCTTTCTTT
>TRBJ1-3|13|TRBV27|NA|NA
CASRPAGGNTIYF
TGTGCCAGCAGGCCGGCGGGGGGAAACACCATATATTTT
>TRBJ1-5|13|TRBV19|NA|once
CASSLIAGQPQHF
TGTGCCAGTAGTTTAATAGCCGGTCAGCCCCAGCATTTT
>TRBJ1-2|16|TRBV5-1|NA|few
CASSPSGGSISYGYTF
TGCGCCAGCAGCCCCTCGGGAGGGTCCATTTCCTATGGCTACACCTTC
>TRBJ1-2|13|TRBV27|TRBD1|NA
CASSYRQGGGYTF
TGTGCCAGCAGTTATAGACAGGGGGGCGGCTACACCTTC
>TRBJ1-1|14|TRBV5-1|NA|NA
CASSWGPRNTEAFF
TGCGCCAGCAGCTGGGGGCCGAGGAACACTGAAGCTTTCTTT
>TRBJ2-7|12|TRBV27|NA|NA
CASSFLGGEQYF
TGTGCCAGCAGTTTTCTAGGGGGCGAGCAGTACTTC
>TRBJ1-1|10|TRBV6-5|NA|NA
CASLGTEAFF
TGTGCCTCACTCGGCACTGAAGCTTTCTTT
>TRBJ2-7|14|TRBV5-1|TRBD1|NA
CASSYPGTGNEQYF
TGCGCCAGCAGCTATCCCGGGACAGGGAACGAGCAGTACTTC
>TRBJ1-1|13|TRBV30|NA|NA
CAWRADSNTEAFF
TGTGCCTGGAGGGCGGACAGTAACACTGAAGCTTTCTTT
>TRBJ2-2|15|TRBV2|NA|NA
CASSESPRNTGELFF
TGTGCCAGCAGTGAATCTCCCCGGAACACCGGGGAGCTGTTTTTT
>TRBJ1-4|13|TRBV6-5|NA|NA
CATQSGGSRKLFF
TGTGCCACTCAAAGCGGGGGAAGTAGAAAACTGTTTTTT
>TRBJ1-1|11|TRBV20-1|NA|NA
CSALGNTEAFF
TGCAGTGCCCTCGGGAACACTGAAGCTTTCTTT
>TRBJ1-1|14|TRBV5-1|NA|NA
CASSLALGTTEAFF
TGCGCCAGCAGCTTGGCCCTGGGAACCACTGAAGCTTTCTTT
>TRBJ2-1|13|TRBV5-1|NA|NA
CASSLGPGNEQFF
TGCGCCAGCAGCTTGGGACCAGGCAATGAGCAGTTCTTC
>TRBJ2-2|16|TRBV9|TRBD2|once
CASSVPSFSGAGELFF
TGTGCCAGCAGCGTCCCCTCGTTCAGCGGGGCCGGGGAGCTGTTTTTT
>TRBJ2-7|14|TRBV19|TRBD2|NA
CASSLGTKAYEQYF
TGTGCCAGTAGTCTTGGGACTAAGGCCTACGAGCAGTACTTC
>TRBJ1-2|15|TRBV5-1|NA|NA
CASSLKYEINYGYTF
TGCGCCAGCAGCTTAAAATATGAAATAAACTATGGCTACACCTTC
>TRBJ2-7|14|TRBV6-6|NA|NA
CASSHYEGGGEQYF
TGTGCCAGCAGCCACTATGAGGGTGGGGGGGAGCAGTACTTC
>TRBJ2-7|15|TRBV6-5|TRBD2|NA
CASRPTSGGFYEQYF
TGTGCCAGCCGACCTACTAGCGGGGGCTTCTACGAGCAGTACTTC
>TRBJ2-3|15|TRBV9|TRBD2|once
CASSVEAGLTDTQYF
TGTGCCAGCAGCGTAGAAGCGGGGCTCACAGATACGCAGTATTTT
>TRBJ1-1|14|TRBV27|TRBD1|NA
CASSQTTGGTEAFF
TGTGCCAGCAGTCAAACTACAGGGGGCACTGAAGCTTTCTTT
>TRBJ1-3|17|TRBV4-2|NA|NA
CASSQPGTPNSGNTIYF
TGTGCCAGCAGCCAACCCGGGACACCAAACTCTGGAAACACCATATATTTT